This section outlines one TCR beta chain sequence together with its context. J gave up 3 bases and V 3 bases, and 11 bases lay outside the gene matches. The CDR3 loop spans 17 amino acids. The V gene's germline CDR1 is SGHDT and CDR2 YYEEEE. Sequencing was performed with immunoSEQ multiplex PCR; in TCRdb, only in-frame clones are kept and a portion is missing. Here the sample spans almost 85,000 clones, roughly 84% being singletons. The data originate from a study of control samples from healthy donors and cancer patients. The material sequenced was PBMCs. The genes are TRBV5-6 and TRBJ2-7; 11 bases match TRBD2. The clonotype comes from a man in his fifties or sixties with head and neck cancer. The CDR3 bases are TGTGCCAGCAGCTACACTAGCGGGAGTTATCCGAGCTACGAGCAGTACTTC. Protein product: CASSYTSGSYPSYEQYF. The full variable domain, in which reference TRBV5-6 and TRBJ2-7 provide the parts outside the CDR3, is DAGVTQSPTHLIKTRGQQVTLRCSPKSGHDTVSWYQQALGQGPQFIFQYYEEEERQRGNFPDRFSGHQFPNYSSELNVNALLLGDSALYLCASSYTSGSYPSYEQYFGPGTRLTVT.